The present TCR beta chain was sequenced within a study of T-cell reconstitution after alpha-beta-depleted transplantation in children. CDR3 length: 14 amino acids. Trimming stripped 5 bases from V and 2 bases from J, with 13 bases between. The germline V gene has CDR1 SGHRS and CDR2 YFSETQ. A library of TCRbeta sequences, prepared with unique molecular identifiers, was generated. Each CDR3 protein gets one entry after TCRdb re-called the PCR reads with MiXCR. The sample lists approximately 490,000 distinct CDR3 sequences; 10% were seen once. This clonotype was observed at least ten times. The antigen remains unidentified. Study conclusions and caveats: Most T-cell counts and diversity one year after the transplant came from T cells that were newly produced. Surviving recipient T cells and thymic progenitors underlay high day-60 TCRbeta diversity in some patients. The origin of alpha-beta T cells about two months after transplant was reportedly several hundred expanded graft clones.

The receptor's source is a child aged 2 to 9 with inherited bone marrow failure, due to receive a stem cell transplant. The chain couples TRBV5-1 to TRBJ1-2, with D possibly TRBD1 on 5 matching bases. Sequences were derived from PBMCs, sampled before TCRalphabeta/CD19-depleted stem cell transplant. The chain's CDR3 is CASRYAEGNYGYTF. CDR3 nucleotides: TGCGCCAGCAGGTACGCGGAGGGGAACTATGGCTACACCTTC. The variable domain in full, completed from reference TRBV5-1 and TRBJ1-2, reads KAGVTQTPRYLIKTRGQQVTLSCSPISGHRSVSWYQQTPGQGLQFLFEYFSETQRNKGNFPGRFSGRQFSNSRSEMNVSTLELGDSALYLCASRYAEGNYGYTFGSGTRLTVV.